Below are 9 T cell receptor beta chains sequenced from a single sample in a study of cytomegalovirus exposure and HLA in healthy donors. The PCR used 60 Vbeta and 13 Jbeta primers. Generated by immunoSEQ multiplex PCR, the TCRdb table keeps only in-frame clones and is missing some. The table shows 100,000 to 150,000 clones, with under 75% occurring only once. Sequenced sample: PBMCs. The receptors originated from a woman in her thirties or forties in good health and CMV-seronegative.

V is TRBV7-2 and J is TRBJ1-5; D unresolved. V lost 1 base, J lost 8 bases, and 15 bases lay in between. Germline V gives CDR1 SGHTA, CDR2 FQGNSA. The CDR3 is 15 amino acids. CDR3 nucleotides: TGTGCCAGCAGCTTAGAAATGTCGGGAATTGAGCCCCAGCATTTT. Its protein product is CASSLEMSGIEPQHF.

In this sample, this clone turned up a few times. J is TRBJ2-1 and V is TRBV19; 8 bases are a match to TRBD1. This CDR3 spans 11 amino acids. J was trimmed by 10 bases and V by 4 bases; bases with no gene match: 0. Per germline, CDR1 LNHDA and CDR2 SQIVND (reference sequence). CDR3 sequence (DNA): TGTGCCAGTAGTAGGACAGGGGAGCAGTTCTTC. Its translation is CASSRTGEQFF.

V usage is TRBV5-4 and J usage is TRBJ1-1, with D hard to call. Trimming shortened V by 0 bases and J by 3 bases, and 6 bases separated the two germline ends. Germline CDR1 reads SGHNT; CDR2 reads YYREEE (reference sequence). The CDR3 totals 13 residues. This chain's CDR3 is CASSLVSDTEAFF. The CDR3 DNA reads as TGTGCCAGCAGCTTGGTGTCCGACACTGAAGCTTTCTTT.

The chain recombines TRBV7-2 with TRBJ1-4, with TRBD1 matching 10 bases. CDR3 length: 15 amino acids. Trimming removed 5 bases from V and 6 bases from J; junction bases left unmatched: 6. CDR1 is SGHTA and CDR2 is FQGNSA in the germline V gene. CDR3 nucleotide sequence: TGTGCCAGCAGCATCTCCGGGACAGGGGATGAAAAACTGTTTTTT. Its protein product is CASSISGTGDEKLFF.

V is TRBV5-1 and J is TRBJ1-2, with 8 bases identical to TRBD1. The V segment lost 0 bases and the J segment 5 bases; nucleotides outside the gene matches: 3. Per germline, CDR1 SGHRS and CDR2 YFSETQ. CDR3 length: 14 residues. In nucleotides, the CDR3 is TGCGCCAGCAGCTTGGGGACAGGGAGGTATGGCTACACCTTC. Translation gives CASSLGTGRYGYTF.

The chain employs TRBV9 and TRBJ2-2; tentatively, D is TRBD2 (6 bases). Per the germline V gene, CDR1 is SGDLS and CDR2 is YYNGEE. V dropped 1 base and J dropped 6 bases, with 16 bases sitting between them. The CDR3 runs to 16 residues. In nucleotides, the CDR3 is TGTGCCAGCAGCGTACCCCCCGGGGGAGTGGCCGGGGAGCTGTTTTTT. Amino acids: CASSVPPGGVAGELFF.

J is TRBJ1-2 and V is TRBV18; 8 nucleotides agree with TRBD1. J gave up 4 bases and V 2 bases, and 6 bases lay outside the gene matches. Germline lookup yields CDR1 KGHSH and CDR2 LQKENI. The CDR3 consists of 15 residues. The CDR3 reads CASSPAGQGTYGYTF. The CDR3 DNA follows: TGTGCCAGCTCACCAGCCGGACAGGGCACCTATGGCTACACCTTC.

V and J are TRBV27 and TRBJ1-1, with TRBD1 matching over 8 bases. The CDR3 totals 19 residues. V was pared by 0 bases and J by 5 bases, with 17 bases of the junction left unmatched. Germline CDR1 is MNHEY and CDR2 is SMNVEV (reference sequence). The CDR3 nucleotides read TGTGCCAGCAGTTTATCGAGTACCGGGACAGGTGCCGAGAGGACTGAAGCTTTCTTT. Protein product: CASSLSSTGTGAERTEAFF.

This clone was counted only a few times. The CDR3 region is CASINRQGAGTEAFF. The DNA for the CDR3 is TGTGCCAGCATAAACCGACAGGGGGCTGGGACTGAAGCTTTCTTT. The chain uses TRBV28 and TRBJ1-1, with 10 bases that match TRBD1. The CDR3 has 15 residues. V lost 7 bases to trimming and J lost 5 bases; unmatched junction nucleotides: 10. Germline CDR1 reads MDHEN; CDR2 reads SYDVKM.